Below, 7 T cell receptor beta chains from the same sample are listed, as sequenced in a study of T cell changes during pregnancy in multiple sclerosis. Using immunoSEQ multiplex PCR, the repertoire was profiled, and TCRdb retains in-frame clones only, with some absent. The repertoire holds around 78,000 clones, roughly 91% seen once, with about 0.75% in the top ten. The sequencing here drew on peripheral blood, taken in the third trimester of pregnancy. The receptors derive from a female donor in good health, enrolled as a control in a pregnancy study.

This clone appeared once. The chain is built from TRBV7-9 and TRBJ2-3; 7 bases map to TRBD1. V was clipped by 4 bases and J by 2 bases; unmatched bases: 3. The CDR3 runs to 14 residues. Germline CDR1 is SEHNR and CDR2 is FQNEAQ (reference sequence). The CDR3 reads CASSYRGHTDTQYF. CDR3 coding DNA: TGTGCCAGCAGCTACAGGGGACACACAGATACGCAGTATTTT.

This clone came up a few times. The genes are TRBV7-9 and TRBJ2-1; 9 nucleotides line up with TRBD2. V dropped 7 bases and J dropped 5; count of bases not matched to a gene: 9. The CDR3 spans 15 residues. Germline lookup yields CDR1 SEHNR and CDR2 FQNEAQ (reference sequence). The CDR3 DNA reads TGTGCCAGCAAGCCGTTTGGCGGGGGGGACAATGAGCAGTTCTTC. Its protein product is CASKPFGGGDNEQFF.

The chain uses TRBV19 and TRBJ2-2; D is ambiguous. V gave up 7 bases and J gave up 0 bases, with 9 bases separating them. Germline V CDR1 and CDR2: LNHDA, SQIVND (reference sequence). The CDR3 extends over 14 amino acids. CDR3 bases: TGTGCCAGTAATGGTATAGCGAACACCGGGGAGCTGTTTTTT. Its protein is CASNGIANTGELFF. Complete variable domain (other parts from reference TRBV19 and TRBJ2-2): DGGITQSPKYLFRKEGQNVTLSCEQNLNHDAMYWYRQDPGQGLRLIYYSQIVNDFQKGDIAEGYSVSREKKESFPLTVTSAQKNPTAFYLCASNGIANTGELFFGEGSRLTVL.

The chain recombines TRBV6-6 with TRBJ2-1; D is perhaps TRBD2 (7 bases). This CDR3 region has 15 residues. In germline, CDR1 is MNHNY, CDR2 SVGAGI (reference sequence). Deletions cut 2 bases from V and 2 bases from J, with 10 bases between. The chain's CDR3 is CASSYGGAPYNEQFF. CDR3 sequence (DNA): TGTGCCAGCAGTTACGGGGGGGCACCCTACAATGAGCAGTTCTTC.

This clone was seen only once. The chain joins TRBV4-1 to TRBJ2-4, with TRBD1 as a possible D gene (6 bases). The ends were cut back, 7 bases at V and 4 bases at J, with 14 bases in the middle. This CDR3 is built from 14 residues. Germline CDR1 reads MGHRA; CDR2 reads YSYEKL. CDR3 residues: CASTDLGGKNIQYF. The CDR3, as DNA: TGCGCCAGCACCGACCTAGGGGGTAAAAACATTCAGTACTTC.

This sequence joins TRBV28 and TRBJ1-5, with a weak D call TRBD1 (5 bases). Germline V CDR1 and CDR2: MDHEN, SYDVKM. Trimming removed 10 bases at V and 0 bases at J, with 13 bases between. The CDR3 length is 14 residues. CDR3 DNA sequence: TGTGCCACAGAAGGGACTCTTAGCAATCAGCCCCAGCATTTT. Its translation is CATEGTLSNQPQHF.

This clone came up once. This chain connects TRBV6-5 to TRBJ1-6; TRBD1 is a possible D gene (6 bases). The CDR3 length is 14 residues. Trimming removed 8 bases at V and 7 bases at J, with 15 bases between. Germline CDR1 is MNHEY and CDR2 is SVGAGI. Written as DNA, the CDR3 is TGTGCCAGCTATACCGGACAGTTCAATTCACCCCTCCACTTT. It yields the protein CASYTGQFNSPLHF.